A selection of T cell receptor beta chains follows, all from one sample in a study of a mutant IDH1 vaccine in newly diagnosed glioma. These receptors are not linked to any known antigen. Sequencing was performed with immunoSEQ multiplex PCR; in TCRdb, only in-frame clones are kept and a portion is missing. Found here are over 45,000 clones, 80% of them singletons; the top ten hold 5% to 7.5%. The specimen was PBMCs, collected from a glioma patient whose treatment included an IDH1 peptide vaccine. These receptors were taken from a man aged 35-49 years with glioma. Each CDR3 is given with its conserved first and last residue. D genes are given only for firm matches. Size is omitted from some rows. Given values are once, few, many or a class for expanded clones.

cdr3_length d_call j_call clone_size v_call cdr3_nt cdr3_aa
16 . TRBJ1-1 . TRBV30 TGTGCCTGGAGTGGGGGCCGAGGACGACTGAACACTGAAGCTTTCTTT CAWSGGRGRLNTEAFF
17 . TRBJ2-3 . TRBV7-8 TGTGCCAGCAGCTGGTTAGGAGGGGACTCTAGCACAGATACGCAGTATTTT CASSWLGGDSSTDTQYF
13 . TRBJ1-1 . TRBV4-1 TGCGCCAGCAGCCAAGATAAGGGCAGAGAAGCTTTCTTT CASSQDKGREAFF
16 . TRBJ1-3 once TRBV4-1 TGCGCCAGCAGCCCGGGGCCCACGCGCTCTGGAAACACCATATATTTT CASSPGPTRSGNTIYF
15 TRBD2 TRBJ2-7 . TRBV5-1 TGCGCCAGCAGCTCAGGGACTAGCGGTCCCTACGAGCAGTACTTC CASSSGTSGPYEQYF
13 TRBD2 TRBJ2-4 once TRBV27 TGTGCCAGCCGGCGGGGGGGCCAAGGCATTCAGTACTTC CASRRGGQGIQYF
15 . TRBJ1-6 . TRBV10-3 TGTGCCACCTCCGGGGGACCCGGTTATAATTCACCCCTCCACTTT CATSGGPGYNSPLHF
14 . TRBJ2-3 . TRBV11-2 TGTGCCAGCAGCTCCGAGACCATCACAGATACGCAGTATTTT CASSSETITDTQYF
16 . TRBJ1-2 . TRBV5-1 TGCGCCAGCAGCTTGTGGGGGGACGGATCTAACTATGGCTACACCTTC CASSLWGDGSNYGYTF
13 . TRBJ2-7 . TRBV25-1 TGTGCCAGCAGCCCGGGTGGGAGGTACGAGCAGTACTTC CASSPGGRYEQYF
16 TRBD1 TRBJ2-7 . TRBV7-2 TGTGCCAGCAGCAAAAGACCCGCTGGACAGGGTTACGAGCAGTACTTC CASSKRPAGQGYEQYF
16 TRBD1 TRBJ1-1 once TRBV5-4 TGTGCCAGCAGCCATTGGACAGGGGCGGAGGGCACTGAAGCTTTCTTT CASSHWTGAEGTEAFF
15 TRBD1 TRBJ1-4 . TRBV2 TGTGCCAGCAGTGCTAGGGGGGACAGTAATGAAAAACTGTTTTTT CASSARGDSNEKLFF
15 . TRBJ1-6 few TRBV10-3 TGTGCCATCAGTGAGTCACCAGGCGGGAATTCACCCCTCCACTTT CAISESPGGNSPLHF
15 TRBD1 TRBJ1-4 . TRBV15 TGTGCCACCAGCCGCCGGGACAGGGAGGGTGAAAAACTGTTTTTT CATSRRDREGEKLFF
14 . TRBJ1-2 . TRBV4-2 TGTGCCAGCAGCCAAGAGAACCCCGGAACGGGCTACACCTTC CASSQENPGTGYTF
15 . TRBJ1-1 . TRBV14 TGTGCCAGCAGCCAAGAGGCAGCCCCGAACACTGAAGCTTTCTTT CASSQEAAPNTEAFF
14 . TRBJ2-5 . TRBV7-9 TGTGCCAGCAGCTTAATTGCACAGCAAGAGACCCAGTACTTC CASSLIAQQETQYF
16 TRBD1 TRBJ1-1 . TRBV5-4 TGTGCCAGCAGCCCCGTTTATGCCAGGGGGTCCACTGAAGCTTTCTTT CASSPVYARGSTEAFF
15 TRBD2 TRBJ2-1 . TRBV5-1 TGCGCCAGCAGCCCCCCGGGACTAGCCTTCAATGAGCAGTTCTTC CASSPPGLAFNEQFF
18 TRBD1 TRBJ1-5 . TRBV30 TGTGCCTGGAGTTCACAGGGGGGCAGTTGGACCCTATCCCAGCCCCAGCATTTT CAWSSQGGSWTLSQPQHF
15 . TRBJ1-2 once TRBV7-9 TGTGCCAGCAGCTTAGAGGCTGGGGGAGATTATGGCTACACCTTC CASSLEAGGDYGYTF
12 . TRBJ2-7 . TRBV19 TGTGCCAGTAGTATCAACGACTACGAGCAGTACTTC CASSINDYEQYF
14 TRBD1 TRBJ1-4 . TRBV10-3 TGTGCCTCCAAGGCCGGGACAGTAGATGAAAAACTGTTTTTT CASKAGTVDEKLFF
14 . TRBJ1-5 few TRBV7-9 TGTGCCAGCAGCTTAGACAGGGCCGGGCAGCCCCAGCATTTT CASSLDRAGQPQHF
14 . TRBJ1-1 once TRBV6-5 TGTGCCAGCAGTTATGTCCCAGGGAACACTGAAGCTTTCTTT CASSYVPGNTEAFF
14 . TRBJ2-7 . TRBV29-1 TGCAGCGTTGGCTGGGAAAGGTACTCCTACGAGCAGTACTTC CSVGWERYSYEQYF
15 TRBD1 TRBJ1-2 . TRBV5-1 TGCGCCAGCAGCCTAAACAGGGGGCGAGGCTATGGCTACACCTTC CASSLNRGRGYGYTF
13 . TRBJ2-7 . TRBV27 TGTGCCAGCAGCCCTTCAGGGTTCTCCGAGCAGTACTTC CASSPSGFSEQYF
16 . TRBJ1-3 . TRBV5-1 TGCGCCAGCAGCTTGTTGGACAGAAGCTCTGGAAACACCATATATTTT CASSLLDRSSGNTIYF
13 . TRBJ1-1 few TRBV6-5 TGTGCCAGCAGTTATGAGTGGGGTGCTGAAGCTTTCTTT CASSYEWGAEAFF
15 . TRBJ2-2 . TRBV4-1 TGCGCCAGCAGCCAAGAAGGGGGGGCCACCGGGGAGCTGTTTTTT CASSQEGGATGELFF
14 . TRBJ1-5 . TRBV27 TGTGCCAGCAGTTTATTGGGGGGAGGACAGCCCCAGCATTTT CASSLLGGGQPQHF
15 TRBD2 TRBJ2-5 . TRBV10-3 TGTGCCATCAGTGGGGCGGGGGGGCACCAAGAGACCCAGTACTTC CAISGAGGHQETQYF
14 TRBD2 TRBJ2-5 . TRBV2 TGTGCCAGCAGTACTAGAAGCGGGGCAGAGACCCAGTACTTC CASSTRSGAETQYF
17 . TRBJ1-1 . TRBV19 TGTGCCAGTAGCTATCTGTCCGGGGCGCGGGGGAACACTGAAGCTTTCTTT CASSYLSGARGNTEAFF
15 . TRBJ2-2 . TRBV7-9 TGTGCCAGCAGCTTAGCGTCAAGGAATTCCGGGGAGCTGTTTTTT CASSLASRNSGELFF
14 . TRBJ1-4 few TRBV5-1 TGCGCCAGCAGCCCGGACAGACCTGATGAAAAACTGTTTTTT CASSPDRPDEKLFF
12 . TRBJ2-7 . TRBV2 TGTGCCACCCAGGGGGGATACTACGAGCAGTACTTC CATQGGYYEQYF
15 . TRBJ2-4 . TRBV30 TGTGCCTGGAGTTCCCGGGACCGGAGCCGGGACATTCAGTACTTC CAWSSRDRSRDIQYF
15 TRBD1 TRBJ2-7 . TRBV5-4 TGTGCCAGCAGCCTGTGGGACAGGGTTCACTACGAGCAGTACTTC CASSLWDRVHYEQYF
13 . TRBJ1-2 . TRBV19 TGTGCCAGTAGTAACCGCAGGGTCTATGGCTACACCTTC CASSNRRVYGYTF
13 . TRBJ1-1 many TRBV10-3 TGTGCCATCAGCGGGGGCTCGGACACTGAAGCTTTCTTT CAISGGSDTEAFF
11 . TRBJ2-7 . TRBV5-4 TGTGCCAGCGGATCGGTCTACGAGCAGTACTTC CASGSVYEQYF
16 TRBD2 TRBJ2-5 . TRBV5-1 TGCGCCAGCAGCTTGTTCGCAAGCGGGGGGGTTGAGACCCAGTACTTC CASSLFASGGVETQYF
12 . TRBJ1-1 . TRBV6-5 TGTGCCAGCAGGAACGCAAAGTCTGAAGCTTTCTTT CASRNAKSEAFF